The rows below give T cell receptor beta chains drawn from one sample of a study of shared clonotypes between healthy human individuals. Sequenced by immunoSEQ multiplex PCR; TCRdb stores in-frame clones only, minus some. The table lists roughly 500,000 clones, more than 75% of them singletons. Sequences were obtained from PBMCs. The receptors come from a woman aged 40-49 years in good health. Some clones in this sample may be carry-over from other donors' samples. Both conserved end residues are part of each CDR3. Fields, in order: V gene, clone size, J gene, D gene, CDR3 DNA, CDR3 protein. The D gene is left open where the match is weak. The size field is filled for only some rows; it gives once, few, many or a size class.

v_gene: TRBV27
abundance: -
j_gene: TRBJ2-3
d_gene: -
CDR3nt: TGTGCCAGCACCCCGCGGGGCTACACAGATACGCAGTATTTT
CDR3aa: CASTPRGYTDTQYF

v_gene: TRBV5-4
abundance: -
j_gene: TRBJ2-2
d_gene: TRBD2
CDR3nt: TGTGCCAGCAGCTTTGCGGGAGGGCCGGTCGGGGAGCTGTTTTTT
CDR3aa: CASSFAGGPVGELFF

v_gene: TRBV18
abundance: -
j_gene: TRBJ2-7
d_gene: TRBD2
CDR3nt: TGTGCCAGCTCACCACGGCAAACTAGCGGATGGTACGAGCAGTACTTC
CDR3aa: CASSPRQTSGWYEQYF

v_gene: TRBV27
abundance: -
j_gene: TRBJ1-1
d_gene: -
CDR3nt: TGTGCCAGCAGTTTATCGGGGATCCCCACTGAAGCTTTCTTT
CDR3aa: CASSLSGIPTEAFF

v_gene: TRBV28
abundance: -
j_gene: TRBJ2-2
d_gene: TRBD1
CDR3nt: TGTGCCAGCAGCAGAGGGACAGGGGCATCCGGGGAGCTGTTTTTT
CDR3aa: CASSRGTGASGELFF

v_gene: TRBV9
abundance: once
j_gene: TRBJ2-1
d_gene: -
CDR3nt: TGTGCCAGCAGCGTATCCCCCCCTGGCGGGCCGTCCTACAATGAGCAGTTCTTC
CDR3aa: CASSVSPPGGPSYNEQFF

v_gene: TRBV7-9
abundance: -
j_gene: TRBJ2-3
d_gene: -
CDR3nt: TGTGCCAGCAGCGCACTCAGGGCGGACACTAGCACAGATACGCAGTATTTT
CDR3aa: CASSALRADTSTDTQYF

v_gene: TRBV6-1
abundance: few
j_gene: TRBJ2-7
d_gene: TRBD2
CDR3nt: TGTGCCAGCGGGACTAGCGAAACCTACGAGCAGTACTTC
CDR3aa: CASGTSETYEQYF

v_gene: TRBV9
abundance: few
j_gene: TRBJ1-1
d_gene: -
CDR3nt: TGTGCCAGCAGCGTATCCCTGGGGAACACTGAAGCTTTCTTT
CDR3aa: CASSVSLGNTEAFF

v_gene: TRBV28
abundance: -
j_gene: TRBJ1-2
d_gene: -
CDR3nt: TGTGCCAGCAGACAGACCCACTATGGCTACACCTTC
CDR3aa: CASRQTHYGYTF

v_gene: TRBV16
abundance: few
j_gene: TRBJ1-2
d_gene: TRBD1
CDR3nt: TGTGCCAGCAGCCAATTCCAGGGGGCGAACTATGGCTACACCTTC
CDR3aa: CASSQFQGANYGYTF

v_gene: TRBV7-9
abundance: many
j_gene: TRBJ1-3
d_gene: -
CDR3nt: TGTGCCAGCAGTTTGGGGTTCTCTGGAAACACCATATATTTT
CDR3aa: CASSLGFSGNTIYF

v_gene: TRBV6-5
abundance: once
j_gene: TRBJ2-2
d_gene: TRBD1
CDR3nt: TGTGCCAGTGGGACAGGAAACACCGGGGAGCTGTTTTTT
CDR3aa: CASGTGNTGELFF

v_gene: TRBV6-6
abundance: -
j_gene: TRBJ2-1
d_gene: -
CDR3nt: TGTGCCAGCATTGCCGACCCCTACTCCTACAATGAGCAGTTCTTC
CDR3aa: CASIADPYSYNEQFF

v_gene: TRBV14
abundance: -
j_gene: TRBJ2-7
d_gene: TRBD2
CDR3nt: TGTGCCAGCAGCCCGGGACTAGCGGGAGGCGGGTACTTC
CDR3aa: CASSPGLAGGGYF

v_gene: TRBV5-1
abundance: -
j_gene: TRBJ1-1
d_gene: TRBD1
CDR3nt: TGCGCCAGCAGCCTGGATGGACAGGGTGGCACTGAAGCTTTCTTT
CDR3aa: CASSLDGQGGTEAFF

v_gene: TRBV5-6
abundance: -
j_gene: TRBJ2-1
d_gene: TRBD2
CDR3nt: TGTGCCAGCAGTTTAGGTAGCGGGAGTCGGTTCTTC
CDR3aa: CASSLGSGSRFF

v_gene: TRBV13
abundance: few
j_gene: TRBJ1-2
d_gene: -
CDR3nt: TGTGCCAGCAGCCGAAACCCCCAGGGAGGAAACTATGGCTACACCTTC
CDR3aa: CASSRNPQGGNYGYTF

v_gene: TRBV5-1
abundance: few
j_gene: TRBJ2-5
d_gene: -
CDR3nt: TGCGCCAGCAGCTTTTGGGAGACCCAGTACTTC
CDR3aa: CASSFWETQYF

v_gene: TRBV6-1
abundance: -
j_gene: TRBJ1-1
d_gene: -
CDR3nt: TGTGCCAGCAGTGAGCGGATAAACACTGAAGCTTTCTTT
CDR3aa: CASSERINTEAFF

v_gene: TRBV2
abundance: -
j_gene: TRBJ2-7
d_gene: -
CDR3nt: TGTGCCAGCAGTGAAAGAGGATTTCTCCTCGAGCAGTACTTC
CDR3aa: CASSERGFLLEQYF

v_gene: TRBV5-1
abundance: -
j_gene: TRBJ2-7
d_gene: TRBD2
CDR3nt: TGCGCCAGCAGCTTGGCCGGCCGGAGCGGGAGGGCCGGCGCCTACGAGCAGTACTTC
CDR3aa: CASSLAGRSGRAGAYEQYF

v_gene: TRBV28
abundance: once
j_gene: TRBJ1-1
d_gene: -
CDR3nt: TGTGCCAGCAATCCGCCGGTCGGGGCCCGTGTAGCTTTCTTT
CDR3aa: CASNPPVGARVAFF

v_gene: TRBV5-1
abundance: -
j_gene: TRBJ2-3
d_gene: -
CDR3nt: TGCGCCAGCAGCTTGTACGGGAGCTCAGATACGCAGTATTTT
CDR3aa: CASSLYGSSDTQYF

v_gene: TRBV4-3
abundance: -
j_gene: TRBJ1-1
d_gene: -
CDR3nt: TGCGCCAGCAGCCAAGGAGTGTACACTGAAGCTTTCTTT
CDR3aa: CASSQGVYTEAFF

v_gene: TRBV9
abundance: once
j_gene: TRBJ1-2
d_gene: TRBD1
CDR3nt: TGTGCCAGCAGAGCAGCAGGGGGCTCTGGCTACACCTTC
CDR3aa: CASRAAGGSGYTF

v_gene: TRBV28
abundance: few
j_gene: TRBJ1-5
d_gene: -
CDR3nt: TGTGCCAGCAGGGCTAATTGGGGTGAGCAGCCCCAGCATTTT
CDR3aa: CASRANWGEQPQHF

v_gene: TRBV7-2
abundance: -
j_gene: TRBJ2-7
d_gene: TRBD2
CDR3nt: TGTGCCAGCACCCCCCGGGAGGTAGCGGGGGCCTACGAGCAGTACTTC
CDR3aa: CASTPREVAGAYEQYF

v_gene: TRBV19
abundance: -
j_gene: TRBJ2-5
d_gene: TRBD2
CDR3nt: TGTGCCAGTAGTATTGGGGGACTAGCGGGAGCGGTGGGGACGGAGACCCAGTACTTC
CDR3aa: CASSIGGLAGAVGTETQYF

v_gene: TRBV15
abundance: -
j_gene: TRBJ2-7
d_gene: TRBD2
CDR3nt: TGTGCCACCAGCAGAGATCGGGCAAACGGGGAGCGGGGCGAGCAGTACTTC
CDR3aa: CATSRDRANGERGEQYF

v_gene: TRBV6-1
abundance: once
j_gene: TRBJ1-2
d_gene: -
CDR3nt: TGTGCCAGCAGTGAATTGGACGGACATGGCTACACCTTC
CDR3aa: CASSELDGHGYTF

v_gene: TRBV9
abundance: -
j_gene: TRBJ2-7
d_gene: TRBD1
CDR3nt: TGTGCCAGCAGCCCAGGGGGAGTGGCAGGGGACTACGAGCAGTACTTC
CDR3aa: CASSPGGVAGDYEQYF

v_gene: TRBV28
abundance: -
j_gene: TRBJ2-5
d_gene: TRBD2
CDR3nt: TGTGCCAGCCCCCCGGGACTAGCGGGAAGGGGGAACCAAGAGACCCAGTACTTC
CDR3aa: CASPPGLAGRGNQETQYF

v_gene: TRBV2
abundance: few
j_gene: TRBJ2-7
d_gene: -
CDR3nt: TGTGCCAGCAGAGGACAGCGCCCCGTGCAGTACTTC
CDR3aa: CASRGQRPVQYF

v_gene: TRBV2
abundance: -
j_gene: TRBJ1-1
d_gene: TRBD1
CDR3nt: TGTGCCAGCTGTTGGACAGGGGGCTCGTCGAACACTGAAGCTTTCTTT
CDR3aa: CASCWTGGSSNTEAFF

v_gene: TRBV5-1
abundance: few
j_gene: TRBJ2-4
d_gene: -
CDR3nt: TGCGCCAGCAGCTTGGCCGCGGCGTCGGTGAACATTCAGTACTTC
CDR3aa: CASSLAAASVNIQYF

v_gene: TRBV2
abundance: -
j_gene: TRBJ1-2
d_gene: -
CDR3nt: TGTGCCAGCAGTGAAAGTTGGGCAGGGGTTGACTATGGCTACACCTTC
CDR3aa: CASSESWAGVDYGYTF

v_gene: TRBV12-5
abundance: -
j_gene: TRBJ1-1
d_gene: -
CDR3nt: TGTGCTAGTAGTCCCGGGACATTGAACACTGAAGCTTTCTTT
CDR3aa: CASSPGTLNTEAFF

v_gene: TRBV7-9
abundance: -
j_gene: TRBJ2-7
d_gene: -
CDR3nt: TGTGCCAGCAGCTTAGTCGGGGAAATGGACGAGCAGTACTTC
CDR3aa: CASSLVGEMDEQYF

v_gene: TRBV6-5
abundance: -
j_gene: TRBJ1-3
d_gene: TRBD1
CDR3nt: TGTGCCAGCAGCCGACAGGGGGCAAGGAACACCATATATTTT
CDR3aa: CASSRQGARNTIYF

v_gene: TRBV7-9
abundance: -
j_gene: TRBJ2-2
d_gene: -
CDR3nt: TGTGCCAGCAGTCCAAAATCTTACACCGGGGAGCTGTTTTTT
CDR3aa: CASSPKSYTGELFF

v_gene: TRBV4-1
abundance: few
j_gene: TRBJ2-3
d_gene: -
CDR3nt: TGCGCCAGCAGCCATAAGTTTGATACGCAGTATTTT
CDR3aa: CASSHKFDTQYF

v_gene: TRBV9
abundance: -
j_gene: TRBJ1-3
d_gene: -
CDR3nt: TGTGCCAGCAGCGTATCGTGGGCCGGAAACACCATATATTTT
CDR3aa: CASSVSWAGNTIYF